The TCR beta chain under discussion was sequenced for a study of identical twins. Study-wide results and limits: Reduced insertions were recorded for abundant cord blood beta clonotypes, with no such pattern in memory repertoires. It was possible that invariant MAIT and iNKT cells partly confounded the zero-insertion analyses. Twins shared out-of-frame alpha sequences with excess low generation probability.

TCRdb ran MiXCR on the 5' RACE reads and lists one entry per CDR3 protein. The sample contains fewer than 250,000 distinct CDR3 sequences, 6.5% to 9% of which appear only once. This clonotype was seen a few times. The antigen is unknown. The germline V gene has CDR1 SGDLS and CDR2 YYNGEE. The CDR3 spans 13 residues. The V end was cut by 3 bases, the J end by 6 bases, with 9 bases between. These sequences were also reported in another study, on yellow fever vaccine responses in identical twins. Per that study: Twins' T cell vaccine responses reportedly looked partly convergent, partly personalized.

What was sequenced was CD8+ T cells sorted from blood. The chain carries TRBV9 and TRBJ2-2; D uncertain. The TCR was taken from a young woman in good health. This chain's CDR3 is CASSAQRSGELFF. In nucleotides, the CDR3 is TGTGCCAGCAGCGCCCAAAGATCCGGGGAGCTGTTTTTT.